This TCR beta chain was recorded in a study of control samples from healthy donors and cancer patients. Using immunoSEQ multiplex PCR, the repertoire was profiled, and TCRdb retains in-frame clones only, with some absent. Of tens of thousands of clones in the sample, about nine tenths were seen once. The germline V gene has CDR1 SGHAT and CDR2 FQNNGV. Trimming left V 5 bases short and J 0 bases short, with 10 bases between. The CDR3 loop spans 15 amino acids. The chain carries TRBV11-2 and TRBJ2-2; perhaps TRBD1 as D (6 bases). The sample was blood. The receptor was isolated from a man aged 50 to 60 in good health. This CDR3 reads CASSPRQANTGELFF. The CDR3 DNA reads as TGTGCCAGCAGCCCCCGACAGGCGAACACCGGGGAGCTGTTTTTT.